This T cell receptor beta chain was observed in a study of blood T cells in healthy people across ages (dated by TCRdb to about 2015). Context from the whole study: In model experiments, template switching captured about one uniquely barcoded TCR beta cDNA molecule for every two T cells. Age-related changes in TCR beta repertoire diversity were measured in the study by deep sequencing normalized with unique cDNA molecular identifiers. The donors were divided into four age groups: young (average about 16 years), middle-aged (roughly 40), aged (under 70) and long-lived (around 87). To avoid experimental bias, donors of different ages were distributed randomly across sequencing lanes. Using the same blood draw, the study looked at two additional independent replicas of 1 million unique cDNA reads for two donors, one aged 18 to 30 and the other aged 80 or older.

Donors were 30 to 45 systemically healthy Caucasian individuals from Russia aged roughly 6 to 95 years. Ten milliliters of peripheral blood were drawn from each donor into EDTA-treated Vacutainer tubes. Ficoll-Paque density-gradient centrifugation was used to isolate PBMCs, with at least 6 million per sample. Trizol reagent was used to extract total RNA from PBMCs, with at least 5 micrograms per sample. Naive CD45RAhigh/CD27high T cell percentages were measured by flow cytometry on a PBMC aliquot from every donor. The library relied on 5' RACE. The reads were generated on an Illumina HiSeq 2500. A second roughly 6 to 11 cycle PCR used a sample-barcoded 5' primer and a J-beta primer mix. Each TCR beta cDNA molecule received a unique molecular identifier from a template-switch 5' adaptor carrying 12 random nucleotides. At least 2.5 million CDR3-containing paired-end reads were obtained from each sample. First-strand cDNA was synthesized from all RNA with the Mint cDNA synthesis kit, primed by a TRBC-specific oligonucleotide. All cDNA was treated with uracil-DNA glycosylase and then went through a first 18-cycle PCR with the universal primers M1SS and BC2_uni_R. In the authors' own workflow: Normalization of each sample was performed by random selection of 1 million high-quality reads, each carrying a distinct molecular identifier. Reads with shared molecular identifiers were discarded instead of being binned into consensus sequences. MiTCR, set to a Q25 quality threshold and the strictest error-elimination algorithm, was used for CDR3 identification, clonotype clustering and error correction. A nonparametric unseen species model with Euler transformation was used to estimate a lower bound on total TCR beta diversity. TCRdb cleaned the public reads at Q25 with fastp, built clones with MiXCR and kept in-frame beta chains. Rows matching on CDR3 protein sequence are summarized as one entry with the most common DNA and genes. The V and J calls here are based on TCRdb, not the publication. In this sample the table shows under 2 million distinct CDR3 sequences, roughly a third of which occur a single time. The ten biggest clones cover about 11% of the sample.

Paper-wide results and their limitations: Compared with the aged group, the long-lived group had more naive CD4+ T cells, fewer expanded clones and increased TCR diversity, suggesting age selection. The CMV infection status of donors was not known, potentially confounding age-related changes in expanded clonotypes. Bulk unsorted PBMC profiling prevented conclusive comparison of naive and antigen-experienced compartments. There was a strong correlation between observed TCR beta diversity and the percentage of naive T cells measured by flow cytometry. Estimates of total diversity from one million sequenced T cells were regarded as lower bounds and underestimates. Observed TCR beta diversity per million T cells fell roughly linearly with age, and a significant reduction was already apparent by age roughly 40.

V gives up 4 bases and J gives up 0 bases, and the segment between their germline ends measures 9 bases. The CDR3 has 15 amino acids, counting the end cysteine and phenylalanine. This entry keeps only the CDR3 DNA: 45 bases, framed from base 1. The germline V gene supplies CDR1 LGHNA and CDR2 YNFKEQ. For this clonotype: Its antigen remains unidentified. Nothing much larger sits one base from this clone, and base qualities are not available.

The chain couples TRBV4-2 to TRBJ2-2, with the D gene not confidently named. The receptor's source is a woman aged 25-40 years in good health. Sequences were obtained from blood. The CDR3 region has the sequence CASSRSVPNTGELFF. The nucleotides are TGTGCCAGCAGCCGATCCGTTCCGAACACCGGGGAGCTGTTTTTT.